This TCR beta chain was observed in a study of early T cells in non-severe SARS-CoV-2 infection. Turning to the study itself: Chains were unpaired, as sequencing was done on bulk RNA from unsorted whole blood.

The protocol attached unique molecular identifiers to individual cDNA molecules. TCRdb redid the calling of the 5' RACE reads with MiXCR, one entry per CDR3 protein. The sample holds 75,000 to 100,000 distinct CDR3 sequences; 15% are singletons and the top ten take around 5.8%. The J segment lost 6 bases and the V segment lost 6 bases, leaving 6 bases of the junction unmatched. From germline, CDR1 is DFQATT and CDR2 SNEGSKA (reference sequence). The CDR3 runs to 13 residues. The sequence came from an adult who was a healthcare worker with PCR-confirmed SARS-CoV-2 infection or an uninfected control (not recorded which). Sequenced material: whole blood. This chain links TRBV20-1 with TRBJ2-1; 9 bases match TRBD1. CDR3 nucleotides: TGCAGTGCCCCCACAGGGGGCTTCAATGAGCAGTTCTTC. Amino acids: CSAPTGGFNEQFF.